The 30 T cell receptor beta chains listed next were all sequenced from one sample in a study of shared clonotypes between healthy human individuals (dated by TCRdb to about 2020). The library came from the immunoSEQ multiplex PCR assay. TCRdb provides this immuneACCESS table in a form limited to in-frame rearrangements. Some clones are lacking; in checked studies, under half of them reflect an unresolved V gene, and why the rest are absent is not known. The sample records around 2.5 million clones, roughly 93% of which are singletons. More than 0.35% of the sample goes to the ten largest clones. The sample taken for sequencing was naive CD4+ T cells from PBMCs. This sample's cell subset or site label indicates: CD45RA+ positively selected. Source of these receptors: a young man in good health. Some clones in this sample may be carry-over from other donors' samples.

V usage is TRBV28 and J usage is TRBJ2-7; possibly TRBD1 for D (6 bases). The V end was cut by 6 bases, the J end by 9 bases, with 21 bases between. This CDR3 has 14 amino acids. Germline CDR1 reads MDHEN; CDR2 reads SYDVKM. This CDR3 is CASRTLKWGLGQYF. The CDR3 DNA reads as TGTGCCAGCAGGACTTTAAAATGGGGGCTAGGGCAGTACTTC.

The rearrangement uses TRBV29-1 and TRBJ2-7; perhaps TRBD1 as D (6 bases). Trimming stripped 0 bases from V and 3 bases from J, with 12 bases between. This CDR3 has 14 residues. Germline CDR1 is SQVTM and CDR2 is ANQGSEA. CDR3 sequence reads: CSVEDRGKGYEQYF. The CDR3 DNA follows: TGCAGCGTTGAAGACAGGGGAAAGGGCTACGAGCAGTACTTC.

The chain has TRBV12-5 and TRBJ1-1; D not resolved. The V and J ends lost 1 base and 6 bases respectively, with 18 bases between them. The CDR3 extends over 16 amino acids. Looked up from germline, CDR1 is LGHNT and CDR2 is FRNRAP. The CDR3 DNA reads as TGTGCTAGTGGTTTGGGGGCGATGGTGGGAGGCCCTGAAGCTTTCTTT. Translated, it gives CASGLGAMVGGPEAFF.

Comment on this clone: Other nucleotide sequences from this sample produce the same CDR3. The chain joins TRBV7-3 to TRBJ2-5; D might be TRBD2 (5 bases). The CDR3 is 14 residues long. V lost 2 bases and J 2 bases, leaving 9 bases between the germline ends. Germline V lookup: CDR1 SGHTA, CDR2 FQGTGA. The CDR3 bases are TGTGCCAGCAGCTTACTTGCGGGTCAAGAGACCCAGTACTTC. Protein product: CASSLLAGQETQYF.

V is TRBV7-2 and J is TRBJ2-7; no firm D call. Trimming removed 1 base at V and 0 bases at J, with 13 bases between. Germline lookup yields CDR1 SGHTA and CDR2 FQGNSA. The length of the CDR3 is 16 residues. This CDR3 reads CASSLVWRGVSYEQYF. CDR3 coding DNA: TGTGCCAGCAGCTTAGTATGGAGAGGTGTCTCCTACGAGCAGTACTTC.

The chain links TRBV28 to TRBJ2-7; TRBD1 aligns across 9 bases. Trimming cost V 5 bases and J 3 bases; bases outside gene matches: 8. The CDR3 has 15 residues. Germline CDR1 and CDR2: MDHEN and SYDVKM. The CDR3 is CASSPQSTGGYEQYF. CDR3 bases: TGTGCCAGCAGTCCTCAATCGACAGGGGGCTACGAGCAGTACTTC.

The rearrangement links TRBV7-9 to TRBJ2-1; D is undetermined. V lost 4 bases and J 0 bases, leaving 16 bases between the germline ends. This CDR3 has 17 residues. The V gene's germline CDR1 is SEHNR and CDR2 FQNEAQ (reference sequence). CDR3 bases: TGTGCCAGCAGCTCCAACGGTGGGGAAAGCTCCTACAATGAGCAGTTCTTC. Translating it yields CASSSNGGESSYNEQFF.

The chain joins TRBV7-8 to TRBJ1-5, with TRBD1 matching over 7 bases. CDR3 length: 15 amino acids. V shed 3 bases, J shed 3 bases, and the junction held 5 bases outside the gene matches. Looked up from germline, CDR1 is SGHVS and CDR2 is FQNEAQ. Here the CDR3 DNA reads TGTGCCAGCAGCTTTCCAGGGGGGAACAATCAGCCCCAGCATTTT. Translation: CASSFPGGNNQPQHF.

In nucleotides, the CDR3 is TGCAGCGTTGTACAGGGGGGGAATGAAAAACTGTTTTTT. Its translation: CSVVQGGNEKLFF. This chain joins TRBV29-1 and TRBJ1-4, with 8 bases fitting TRBD1. CDR1 is SQVTM and CDR2 is ANQGSEA in the germline V gene. The CDR3 is 13 amino acids. Trimming removed 4 bases from V and 5 bases from J; junction bases left unmatched: 3.

A remark on this clone: The same CDR3 also results from other DNA sequences found in this sample. The chain couples TRBV11-3 to TRBJ2-1; TRBD1 might be the D (5 bases). CDR1 and CDR2 (germline): SGHNT, YENEEA. The V and J ends lost 1 base and 4 bases respectively, with 5 bases between them. CDR3 length: 13 residues. This CDR3 reads CASSLGQYNEQFF. The CDR3 DNA reads as TGTGCCAGCAGCTTAGGACAGTACAATGAGCAGTTCTTC. Full variable domain (outside the CDR3, taken from reference TRBV11-3 and TRBJ2-1): EAGVVQSPRYKIIEKKQPVAFWCNPISGHNTLYWYLQNLGQGPELLIRYENEEAVDDSQLPKDRFSAERLKGVDSTLKIQPAELGDSAVYLCASSLGQYNEQFFGPGTRLTVL.

This chain links TRBV11-2 with TRBJ2-2; D not certain. Germline CDR1 and CDR2: SGHAT and FQNNGV. This CDR3 has 13 residues. Trimming removed 1 base from V and 7 bases from J, with 7 bases in between. CDR3 loop: CASSLVGIGELFF. CDR3 nucleotide sequence: TGTGCCAGCAGCTTAGTAGGGATCGGGGAGCTGTTTTTT.

DNA for the CDR3: TGTGCCAGCTCACCAGGGACAGTCACAGATACGCAGTATTTT. It codes for CASSPGTVTDTQYF. J is TRBJ2-3 and V is TRBV18, with 7 positions matching TRBD1. This CDR3 spans 14 amino acids. Trimming cost V 2 bases and J 2 bases; bases outside gene matches: 1. Germline lookup yields CDR1 KGHSH and CDR2 LQKENI. The full variable domain, its missing parts supplied by reference TRBV18 and TRBJ2-3, is NAGVMQNPRHLVRRRGQEARLRCSPMKGHSHVYWYRQLPEEGLKFMVYLQKENIIDESGMPKERFSAEFPKEGPSILRIQQVVRGDSAAYFCASSPGTVTDTQYFGPGTRLTVL.

A remark on this clone: This sample also contains other DNA sequences that code for the same CDR3. The CDR3 spells CASSRTGGGQPQHF. As DNA, the CDR3 is TGTGCCAGCAGCAGGACGGGGGGCGGACAGCCCCAGCATTTT. This rearrangement joins TRBV6-5 to TRBJ1-5, with D tentatively TRBD1 (6 bases). V gave up 6 bases and J gave up 7 bases, with 16 bases separating them. The germline CDR1 and CDR2 sequences are MNHEY and SVGAGI. This CDR3 is 14 amino acids long.

The gene calls are TRBV4-2 and TRBJ2-3; D not resolved. Germline V gene data show CDR1 as LGHNA and CDR2 as YNFKEQ. The CDR3 spans 13 residues. The germline V and J ends were trimmed by 2 bases and 1 base, with 4 bases remaining between them. DNA of the CDR3: TGTGCCAGCAGCCAACTAGGCACAGATACGCAGTATTTT. Translated, it gives CASSQLGTDTQYF.

This sequence joins TRBV7-2 and TRBJ2-5; D remains ambiguous. Germline V gene lookup returns CDR1 SGHTA and CDR2 FQGNSA. V lost 2 bases and J lost 1, with 8 bases in between. This CDR3 region has 14 residues. The CDR3 DNA reads TGTGCCAGCAGCTTACAACGTTTCCAAGAGACCCAGTACTTC. As protein: CASSLQRFQETQYF.

This chain links TRBV5-6 with TRBJ2-5; 9 bases map to TRBD2. The CDR3 is 15 residues long. Germline values: CDR1 SGHDT, CDR2 YYEEEE. J lost 4 bases, V lost 0 bases, and 4 bases had no gene match. CDR3 amino acids: CASSLALAGRETQYF. The DNA of the CDR3 is TGTGCCAGCAGCTTGGCCCTAGCGGGAAGAGAGACCCAGTACTTC.

The rearrangement joins TRBV11-2 to TRBJ1-1; maybe TRBD1 (6 bases). Germline lookup yields CDR1 SGHAT and CDR2 FQNNGV. V was trimmed by 6 bases and J by 4 bases, leaving 18 bases between them. The CDR3 runs 15 residues. CDR3: CASRFIQGGGTEAFF. CDR3 sequence (DNA): TGTGCCAGCAGGTTCATACAGGGCGGGGGCACTGAAGCTTTCTTT.

The chain uses TRBV28 and TRBJ2-1; D is perhaps TRBD1 (5 bases). The CDR3 contains 16 residues. Trimming removed 8 bases at V and 0 bases at J, with 17 bases between. Germline CDR1 MDHEN, CDR2 SYDVKM. The CDR3: CASPPLDSPSYNEQFF. DNA for the CDR3: TGTGCCAGCCCCCCGCTAGACAGCCCCTCCTACAATGAGCAGTTCTTC.

The gene calls are TRBV27 and TRBJ2-3; weak D call: TRBD2 (5 bases). V gave up 4 bases and J gave up 0 bases, with 14 bases separating them. Germline V gene lookup returns CDR1 MNHEY and CDR2 SMNVEV (reference sequence). This CDR3 contains 16 residues. In nucleotides, the CDR3 is TGTGCCAGCAGTTCCCTTATCGGCGGGAGCACAGATACGCAGTATTTT. The encoded protein is CASSSLIGGSTDTQYF.

This sequence joins TRBV5-1 and TRBJ1-3; maybe TRBD1 (6 bases). V lost 0 bases and J 0 bases, leaving 7 bases between the germline ends. Looked up from germline, CDR1 is SGHRS and CDR2 is YFSETQ. This CDR3 is 15 amino acids long. The CDR3 region is CASSLDRASGNTIYF. CDR3 coding DNA: TGCGCCAGCAGCTTGGACAGGGCCTCTGGAAACACCATATATTTT.

The J gene is TRBJ1-1, the V gene TRBV20-1, with TRBD1 as a possible D gene (5 bases). The length of the CDR3 is 11 residues. V was cut by 3 bases and J by 8 bases, with 10 bases left in between. Germline V gene lookup returns CDR1 DFQATT and CDR2 SNEGSKA (reference sequence). The CDR3 sequence: CSARRGQEAFF. As DNA, the CDR3 is TGCAGTGCTAGGAGAGGACAAGAAGCTTTCTTT.

This chain joins TRBV6-6 and TRBJ2-4; D is possibly TRBD1 or TRBD2 (6 bases each). CDR1 and CDR2 (germline): MNHNY, SVGAGI (reference sequence). Between the trimmed V and J ends, which lost 11 bases and 7 bases, there was a span of 18 bases. CDR3 length equals 13 residues. The DNA for the CDR3 is TGTGCCTCCAGGAGGGGGACGGAGAACATTCAGTACTTC. As protein: CASRRGTENIQYF.

Concerning this clone: Within the sample, other DNA sequences also encode this same CDR3. This chain joins TRBV27 and TRBJ2-3; D not certain. V was clipped by 6 bases and J by 0 bases, with 7 bases between them. Germline V gene sequence: CDR1 MNHEY, CDR2 SMNVEV (reference sequence). This CDR3 is 13 amino acids long. CDR3 DNA sequence: TGTGCCAGCAGGCTTTCTAGCACAGATACGCAGTATTTT. This encodes CASRLSSTDTQYF.

This rearrangement joins TRBV9 to TRBJ1-6; a possible D gene is TRBD1 (5 bases). Trimming removed 4 bases at V and 6 bases at J, with 14 bases between. Germline V gene lookup returns CDR1 SGDLS and CDR2 YYNGEE. The CDR3 consists of 15 residues. CDR3: CASSLPGRVNSPLHF. The CDR3 DNA reads as TGTGCCAGCAGCCTACCGGGACGGGTTAATTCACCCCTCCACTTT.

V and J are TRBV5-1 and TRBJ2-6; TRBD2 might be the D (5 bases). The CDR3 extends over 15 amino acids. In germline, CDR1 is SGHRS, CDR2 YFSETQ. V was pared by 2 bases and J by 1 base, with 7 bases between. For the CDR3, the DNA is TGCGCCAGCAGCTTTTCGGGATCTGGGGCCAACGTCCTGACTTTC. Its protein is CASSFSGSGANVLTF.

This sequence joins TRBV6-1 and TRBJ1-1; possible D gene TRBD1, 6 bases. Germline V gene data show CDR1 as MNHNS and CDR2 as SASEGT. The CDR3 runs to 15 residues. Deletions cut 1 base from V and 1 base from J, with 10 bases between. CDR3 region: CASSEVGGANTEAFF. The CDR3 DNA reads as TGTGCCAGCAGTGAAGTGGGGGGGGCGAACACTGAAGCTTTCTTT.

The chain has TRBV27 and TRBJ2-5; unclear D gene. This CDR3 comprises 13 residues. Germline V lookup: CDR1 MNHEY, CDR2 SMNVEV (reference sequence). The germline V and J ends were trimmed by 0 bases and 3 bases, with 5 bases remaining between them. CDR3 sequence: CASSLSAKETQYF. The DNA for the CDR3 is TGTGCCAGCAGTTTATCGGCCAAAGAGACCCAGTACTTC.

The chain employs TRBV7-2 and TRBJ2-5, with 10 bases that match TRBD2. The better agreement between TRBJ2-7 and the DNA end casts doubt on the J call. There are 16 residues in the CDR3. The V gene's germline CDR1 is SGHTA and CDR2 FQGNSA. The CDR3 nucleotides are TGTGCCAGCAGCCTTGGACTAGCGGCCACCGAACGCGAGCAGTACTTC. It translates to CASSLGLAATEREQYF.

This chain connects TRBV28 to TRBJ2-7, with TRBD1 identical over 10 bases. Germline CDR1 MDHEN, CDR2 SYDVKM. V trimming: 10 bases; J trimming: 3 bases; junction bases outside the gene matches: 12. The CDR3 consists of 15 residues. The CDR3 DNA follows: TGTGCCACAACGTATAGGGACAGGGGCTTCTACGAGCAGTACTTC. Protein product: CATTYRDRGFYEQYF.

This chain uses TRBV10-1 with TRBJ2-1; 9 bases map to TRBD2. From germline, CDR1 is WNHNN and CDR2 SYGVQD (reference sequence). The CDR3 contains 18 residues. The trim removed 3 bases at V and 4 bases at J, leaving 13 bases unmatched. CDR3 coding DNA: TGCGCCAGCAGTGACGGGGAGAGAAAACTAGCGGGTTACAATGAGCAGTTCTTC. Its translation is CASSDGERKLAGYNEQFF.